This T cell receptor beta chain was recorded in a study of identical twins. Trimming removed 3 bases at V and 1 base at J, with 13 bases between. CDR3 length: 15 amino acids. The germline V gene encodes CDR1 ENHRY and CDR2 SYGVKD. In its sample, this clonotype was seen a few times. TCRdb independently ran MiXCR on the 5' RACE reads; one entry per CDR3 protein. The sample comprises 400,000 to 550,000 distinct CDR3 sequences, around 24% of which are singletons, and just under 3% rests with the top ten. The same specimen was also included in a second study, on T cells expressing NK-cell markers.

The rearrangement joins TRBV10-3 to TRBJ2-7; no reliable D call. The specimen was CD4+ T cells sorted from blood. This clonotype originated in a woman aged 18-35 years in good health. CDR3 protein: CAISERVDGSYEQYF. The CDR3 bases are TGTGCCATCAGTGAAAGGGTGGACGGGTCCTACGAGCAGTACTTC.